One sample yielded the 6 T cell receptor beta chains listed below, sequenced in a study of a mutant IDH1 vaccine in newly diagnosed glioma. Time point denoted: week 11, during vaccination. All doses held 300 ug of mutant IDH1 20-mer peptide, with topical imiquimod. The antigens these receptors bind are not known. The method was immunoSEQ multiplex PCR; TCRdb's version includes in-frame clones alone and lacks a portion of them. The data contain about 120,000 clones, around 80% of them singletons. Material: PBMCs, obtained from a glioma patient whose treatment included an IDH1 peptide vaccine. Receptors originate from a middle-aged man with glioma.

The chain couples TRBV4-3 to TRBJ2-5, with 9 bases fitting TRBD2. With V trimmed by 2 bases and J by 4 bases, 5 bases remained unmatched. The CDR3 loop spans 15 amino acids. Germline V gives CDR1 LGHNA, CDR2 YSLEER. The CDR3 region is CASSQYGTSPETQYF. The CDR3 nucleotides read TGCGCCAGCAGCCAATACGGGACTAGCCCAGAGACCCAGTACTTC.

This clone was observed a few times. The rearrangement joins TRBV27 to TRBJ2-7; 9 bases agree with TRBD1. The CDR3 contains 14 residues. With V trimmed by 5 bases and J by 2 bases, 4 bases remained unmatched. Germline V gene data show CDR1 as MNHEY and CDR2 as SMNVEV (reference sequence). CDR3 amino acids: CASSAGTGPYEQYF. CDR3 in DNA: TGTGCCAGCAGTGCCGGGACAGGGCCCTACGAGCAGTACTTC.

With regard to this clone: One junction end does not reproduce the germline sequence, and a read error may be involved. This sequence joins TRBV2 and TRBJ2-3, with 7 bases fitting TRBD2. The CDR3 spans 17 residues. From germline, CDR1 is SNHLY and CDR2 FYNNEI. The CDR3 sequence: CASREGASGAGTDTQYF. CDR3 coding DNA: TGTGCCAGCAGGGAAGGGGCTAGCGGTGCGGGCACAGATACGCAGTATTTT.

CDR3 DNA sequence: TGTGCCAGTAGTAGCGCCATCCGGGGCCTACATCGGCAGGCCCAGCATTTT. Protein sequence: CASSSAIRGLHRQAQHF. The chain couples TRBV19 to TRBJ1-5; a possible D gene is TRBD1 (5 bases). The germline V gene has CDR1 LNHDA and CDR2 SQIVND (reference sequence). The CDR3 covers 17 residues. V gave up 4 bases and J gave up 11 bases, with 27 bases separating them.

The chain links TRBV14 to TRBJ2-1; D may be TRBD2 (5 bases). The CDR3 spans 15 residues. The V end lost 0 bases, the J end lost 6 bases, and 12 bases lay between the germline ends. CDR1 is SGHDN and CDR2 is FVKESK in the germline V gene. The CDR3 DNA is TGTGCCAGCAGCCAAGATCTTCCGCGGGCCAATGAGCAGTTCTTC. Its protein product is CASSQDLPRANEQFF. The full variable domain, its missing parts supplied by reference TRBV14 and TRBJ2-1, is EAGVTQFPSHSVIEKGQTVTLRCDPISGHDNLYWYRRVMGKEIKFLLHFVKESKQDESGMPNNRFLAERTGGTYSTLKVQPAELEDSGVYFCASSQDLPRANEQFFGPGTRLTVL.

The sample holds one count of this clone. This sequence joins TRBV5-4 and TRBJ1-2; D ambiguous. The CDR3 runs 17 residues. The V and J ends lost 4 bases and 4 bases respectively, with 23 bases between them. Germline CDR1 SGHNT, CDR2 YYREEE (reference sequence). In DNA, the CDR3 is TGTGCCAGCAGCGAAGGGAGACGGCCTCGGGGTCCCTATGGCTACACCTTC. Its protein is CASSEGRRPRGPYGYTF.